One sample yielded the 12 T cell receptor beta chains listed below, sequenced in a study of Ad26.COV2.S vaccination and SARS-CoV-2 variants. Method: immunoSEQ multiplex PCR; TCRdb's copy keeps in-frame clones and lacks some. Seen here are tens of thousands of clones, 82% observed once, and the top ten hold approximately 15%. The starting material was peripheral blood, obtained after recovery from COVID-19. All receptors derive from a human donor who had recovered from COVID-19.

This clone was recorded a few times. The V and J genes are TRBV28 and TRBJ2-7; 8 nucleotides match TRBD1. The CDR3 covers 15 residues. With V trimmed by 5 bases and J by 2 bases, 8 bases remained unmatched. Germline CDR1 reads MDHEN; CDR2 reads SYDVKM. CDR3: CASSPRTGSAYEQYF. CDR3 nucleotide sequence: TGTGCCAGCAGTCCCAGGACAGGGAGCGCCTACGAGCAGTACTTC. Full variable domain (outside the CDR3, taken from reference TRBV28 and TRBJ2-7): DVKVTQSSRYLVKRTGEKVFLECVQDMDHENMFWYRQDPGLGLRLIYFSYDVKMKEKGDIPEGYSVSREKKERFSLILESASTNQTSMYLCASSPRTGSAYEQYFGPGTRLTVT.

The chain couples TRBV4-1 to TRBJ2-2; 9 nucleotides line up with TRBD2. V shed 1 base and J 4 bases; nucleotides not matched to a gene: 7. Germline assignment: CDR1 MGHRA and CDR2 YSYEKL. The length of the CDR3 is 17 residues. CDR3 in amino acids: CASSQAIAGAGTGELFF. The CDR3 DNA follows: TGCGCCAGCAGCCAAGCCATAGCGGGAGCCGGCACCGGGGAGCTGTTTTTT.

The chain carries TRBV28 and TRBJ1-1, with 8 bases aligning to TRBD1. Germline trimming cut 7 bases from V and 8 bases from J; bases unmatched to any gene: 12. From germline, CDR1 is MDHEN and CDR2 SYDVKM. The CDR3 loop spans 14 amino acids. The CDR3: CASTIFPDRAEAFF. As DNA, the CDR3 is TGTGCCAGCACAATATTCCCGGACAGGGCAGAAGCTTTCTTT.

V gene TRBV28 combines with J gene TRBJ2-1; perhaps D is TRBD1 or TRBD2 (5 bases each). V was trimmed by 3 bases and J by 5 bases, leaving 11 bases between them. The germline V gene has CDR1 MDHEN and CDR2 SYDVKM. CDR3 length: 14 residues. CDR3 sequence reads: CASSLSGTDNEQFF. CDR3 sequence (DNA): TGTGCCAGCAGTTTGTCTGGGACGGACAATGAGCAGTTCTTC.

The chain couples TRBV9 to TRBJ1-3, with D possibly being TRBD1 (5 bases). Trimming left V 0 bases short and J 6 bases short, with 13 bases between. Germline CDR1 SGDLS, CDR2 YYNGEE. The CDR3 is 15 amino acids. The CDR3 spells CASSVVQGDSNTIYF. The DNA for the CDR3 is TGTGCCAGCAGCGTAGTTCAGGGTGACTCAAACACCATATATTTT.

The gene calls are TRBV9 and TRBJ2-3; D remains ambiguous. Germline CDR1 reads SGDLS; CDR2 reads YYNGEE. The CDR3 totals 15 residues. The V gene lost 3 bases and the J gene lost 7 bases, with 18 bases spanning the gap. In DNA form, the CDR3 reads TGTGCCAGCAGCGAAACCGCCTCCTTGAGGTATACGCAGTATTTT. Translated: CASSETASLRYTQYF.

In its sample, this clone was seen once. The rearrangement uses TRBV19 and TRBJ2-2; 7 nucleotides agree with TRBD2. CDR3 length: 14 amino acids. Germline V gene data show CDR1 as LNHDA and CDR2 as SQIVND (reference sequence). With V trimmed by 10 bases and J by 5 bases, 10 bases remained unmatched. Here the CDR3 DNA reads TGTGCCACTAGAGGTCAGGGAGGGACCGGGGAGCTGTTTTTT. This gives the protein CATRGQGGTGELFF. The whole variable domain, remainder taken from reference TRBV19 and TRBJ2-2, is DGGITQSPKYLFRKEGQNVTLSCEQNLNHDAMYWYRQDPGQGLRLIYYSQIVNDFQKGDIAEGYSVSREKKESFPLTVTSAQKNPTAFYLCATRGQGGTGELFFGEGSRLTVL.

V gene TRBV18 combines with J gene TRBJ2-7; D gene ambiguous. From germline, CDR1 is KGHSH and CDR2 LQKENI. The V and J ends lost 3 bases and 0 bases respectively, with 12 bases between them. This CDR3 comprises 15 residues. The CDR3 spells CASSPTGMSSYEQYF. The CDR3 DNA reads TGTGCCAGCTCACCGACCGGCATGAGCTCCTACGAGCAGTACTTC.

This clone appeared many times. The chain recombines TRBV5-1 with TRBJ1-5; weak D call: TRBD1 (5 bases). Per the germline V gene, CDR1 is SGHRS and CDR2 is YFSETQ. V was pared by 0 bases and J by 9 bases, with 10 bases between. CDR3 length: 13 amino acids. As DNA, the CDR3 is TGCGCCAGCAGCTTGGAAGGTGACAGGCCCCAGCATTTT. Amino acids: CASSLEGDRPQHF.

The chain carries TRBV12-3 or TRBV12-4 and TRBJ1-6; D remains ambiguous. The CDR3 runs 13 residues. Deletions cut 6 bases from V and 6 bases from J, with 9 bases between. The CDR3 bases are TGTGCCAGCAGGGAGGGCAGTAATTCACCCCTCCACTTT. Amino acid sequence: CASREGSNSPLHF.

The gene calls are TRBV5-4 and TRBJ2-3; D is possibly TRBD1 or TRBD2 (5 bases each). CDR3 length equals 16 residues. Germline V CDR1 and CDR2: SGHNT, YYREEE (reference sequence). Trimming removed 4 bases from V and 2 bases from J, with 17 bases in between. In DNA form, the CDR3 reads TGTGCCAGCAGCGGGCAGGGTCGGGGATACACAGATACGCAGTATTTT. This gives the protein CASSGQGRGYTDTQYF.

This sequence joins TRBV7-2 and TRBJ2-7, with a weak D call TRBD1 (6 bases). Germline-derived CDR1 and CDR2 are SGHTA and FQGNSA. The CDR3 has 13 amino acids. The V and J ends lost 5 bases and 2 bases respectively, with 10 bases between them. CDR3 coding DNA: TGTGCCAGCAGCACCCGGGACACCTACGAGCAGTACTTC. Amino acids: CASSTRDTYEQYF.